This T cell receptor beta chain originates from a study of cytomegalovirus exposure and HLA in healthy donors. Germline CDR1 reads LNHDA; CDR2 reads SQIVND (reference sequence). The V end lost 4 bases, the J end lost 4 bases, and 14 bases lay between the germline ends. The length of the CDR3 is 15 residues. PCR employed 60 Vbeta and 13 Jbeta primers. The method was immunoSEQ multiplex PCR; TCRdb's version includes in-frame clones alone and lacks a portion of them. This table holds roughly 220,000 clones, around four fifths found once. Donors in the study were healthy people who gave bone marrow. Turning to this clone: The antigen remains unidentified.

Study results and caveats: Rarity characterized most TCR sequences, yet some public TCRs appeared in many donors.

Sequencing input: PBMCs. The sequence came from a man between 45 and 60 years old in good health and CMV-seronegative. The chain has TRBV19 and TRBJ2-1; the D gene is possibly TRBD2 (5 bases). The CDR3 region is CASSTTIGVYNEQFF. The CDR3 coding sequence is TGTGCCAGTAGTACAACGATCGGGGTTTACAATGAGCAGTTCTTC.